This T cell receptor beta chain was documented in a study of post-analysis software for immune sequencing data (dated by TCRdb to between 2014 and 2016). The study in broad terms: Disease courses on record covered relapsing-remitting, secondary progressive and progressive-relapsing multiple sclerosis, though some patients had no subtype annotation. The multiple sclerosis patient repertoires were compared with 10 to 12 previously published healthy control repertoires from donors aged about 6 to 26 years. A subset of samples was prepared in parallel using single-end sample barcoding, then pooled and co-amplified after Illumina adapter ligation.

The CDR3, from cysteine to phenylalanine, totals 18 residues. The kept DNA is CDR3 alone, 54 bases in frame from the first base. Looking up the germline V gene (reference sequence) yields CDR1 DFQATT and CDR2 SNEGSKA. V loses 0 bases of germline sequence and J loses 4 bases, and the interval between the two ends is 22 bases. Remarks on this clonotype: The specificity of this receptor is unknown. Base qualities are not provided; no much larger clone lies one nucleotide away.

To demonstrate the VDJtools post-analysis software, TCR beta repertoires were profiled from the peripheral blood of more than ten young patients with multiple sclerosis. Multiple sclerosis patients were children and adolescents aged roughly 6 to 15 years. To prepare the library, PCR was applied. The sequencer listed for this sample is Illumina HiSeq 2500. Unique molecular identifiers were incorporated into TCR beta cDNA libraries to reduce PCR and sequencing biases. Per 1 to 10 million input T cells, approximately 500,000 cDNA molecules were obtained, such that each molecule approximated one T cell. The same protocol used for the earlier healthy control dataset was applied to prepare and sequence the patient libraries. Within a given batch, samples were prepared together, multiplexed and sequenced on the same HiSeq lane. Turning to the authors' computational methods: MIGEC was used to process the raw barcoded reads, and molecular identifier groups with only a single read were discarded before consensus assembly and CDR3 extraction. VDJtools was used for post-analysis of the clonotype tables, and diversity was normalized by down-sampling every dataset to the size of the smallest sample. In repertoire overlap clustering, CDR3 amino acid sequences, but not nucleotide sequences, were matched to correct batch-related cross-sample contamination. TCRdb handled the public reads itself, with Q25 trimming in fastp and clone calling in MiXCR, and kept productive beta chains. Rows with a matching CDR3 protein are joined into one entry that keeps the most common DNA and genes. The V and J calls follow TCRdb's processing rather than the paper's. Within this sample are approximately 660,000 distinct CDR3 sequences, with 59% of them counted one time only. About 11% of the sample comes from the top ten.

Study-level results and caveats: Strong co-clustering of samples prepared in the same batch was shown by direct clustering with F measure, prompting a batch-effect correction. Multiple sclerosis patients had significantly lower normalized Chao1 diversity than controls, a result that suggests substantial peripheral T-cell clonal expansion. Patients showed significantly higher frequencies than controls for about 5 TRBV segments, among them TRBV5-6, TRBV5-1 and TRBV20-1. The control group was slightly older than the multiple sclerosis patient group.

The rearranged chain carries TRBV20-1 and TRBJ2-1; no D segment can be confidently identified. The TCR comes from a girl aged 2-15 years with multiple sclerosis. Input material: blood. This receptor has the CDR3 CSARDLSGESGTYNEQFF. The DNA is TGCAGTGCTAGAGATTTATCGGGTGAGTCCGGAACGTACAATGAGCAGTTCTTC.